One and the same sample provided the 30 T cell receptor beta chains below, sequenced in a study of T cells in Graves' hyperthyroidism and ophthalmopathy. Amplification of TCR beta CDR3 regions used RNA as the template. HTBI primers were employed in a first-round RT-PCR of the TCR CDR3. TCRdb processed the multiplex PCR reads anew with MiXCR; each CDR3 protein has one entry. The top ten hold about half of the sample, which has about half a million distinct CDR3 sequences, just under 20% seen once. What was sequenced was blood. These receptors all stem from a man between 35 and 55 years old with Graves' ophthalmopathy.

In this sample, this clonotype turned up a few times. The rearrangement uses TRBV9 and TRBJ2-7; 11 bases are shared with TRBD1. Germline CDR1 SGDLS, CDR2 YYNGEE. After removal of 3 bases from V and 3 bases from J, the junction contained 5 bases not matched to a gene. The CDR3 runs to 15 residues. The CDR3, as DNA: TGTGCCAGCAGCGAGCGGGGGACAGGGGGCTACGAGCAGTACTTC. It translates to CASSERGTGGYEQYF.

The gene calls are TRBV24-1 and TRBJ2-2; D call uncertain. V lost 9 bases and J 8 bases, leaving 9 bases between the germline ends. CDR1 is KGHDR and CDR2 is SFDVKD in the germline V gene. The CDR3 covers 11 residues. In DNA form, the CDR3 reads TGTGCCACCGAATGGCGTGGGGAGCTGTTTTTT. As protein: CATEWRGELFF.

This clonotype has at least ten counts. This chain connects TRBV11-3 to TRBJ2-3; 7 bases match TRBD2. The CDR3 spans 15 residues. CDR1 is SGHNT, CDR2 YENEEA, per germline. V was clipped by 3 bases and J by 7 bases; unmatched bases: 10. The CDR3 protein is CASSLRGGSTNTQYF. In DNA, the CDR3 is TGTGCCAGCAGCTTGAGGGGCGGGAGTACAAATACGCAGTATTTT.

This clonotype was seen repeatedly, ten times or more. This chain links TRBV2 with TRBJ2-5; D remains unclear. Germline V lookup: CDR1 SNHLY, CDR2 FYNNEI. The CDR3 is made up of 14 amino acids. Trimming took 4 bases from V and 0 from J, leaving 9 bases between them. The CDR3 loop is CASSGHPYQETQYF. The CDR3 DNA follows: TGTGCCAGCAGTGGACACCCGTACCAAGAGACCCAGTACTTC.

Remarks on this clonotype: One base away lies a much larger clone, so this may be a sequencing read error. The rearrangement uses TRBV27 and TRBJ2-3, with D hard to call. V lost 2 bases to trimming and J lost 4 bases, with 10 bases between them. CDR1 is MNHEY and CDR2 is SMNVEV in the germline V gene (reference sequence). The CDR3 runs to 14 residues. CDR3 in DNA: TGTGCCAGCAGTTTACAGCAGGTCGCAGATACGCAGTATTTT. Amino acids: CASSLQQVADTQYF.

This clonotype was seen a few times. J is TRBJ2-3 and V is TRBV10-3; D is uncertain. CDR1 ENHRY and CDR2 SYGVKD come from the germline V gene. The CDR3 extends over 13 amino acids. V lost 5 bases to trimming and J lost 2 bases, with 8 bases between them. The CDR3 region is CAISSPNTDTQYF. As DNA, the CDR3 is TGTGCCATCAGTAGTCCAAACACAGATACGCAGTATTTT.

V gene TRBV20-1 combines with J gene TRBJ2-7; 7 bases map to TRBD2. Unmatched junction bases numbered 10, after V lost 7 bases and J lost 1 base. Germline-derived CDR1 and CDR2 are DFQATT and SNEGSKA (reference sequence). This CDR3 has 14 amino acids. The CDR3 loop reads CSVTSGVMSYEQYF. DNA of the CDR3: TGCAGTGTGACAAGCGGGGTCATGTCCTACGAGCAGTACTTC.

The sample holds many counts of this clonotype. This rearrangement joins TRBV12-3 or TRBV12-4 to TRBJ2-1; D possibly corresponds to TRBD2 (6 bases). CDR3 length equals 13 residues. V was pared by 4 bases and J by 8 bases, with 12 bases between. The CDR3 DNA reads TGTGCCAGCAGTTCCCAGACTAGTTATGAGCAGTTCTTC. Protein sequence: CASSSQTSYEQFF.

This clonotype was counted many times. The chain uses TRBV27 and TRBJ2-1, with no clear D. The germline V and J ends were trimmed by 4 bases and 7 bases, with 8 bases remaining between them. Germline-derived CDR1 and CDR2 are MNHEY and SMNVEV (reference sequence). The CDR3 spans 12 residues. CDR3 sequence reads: CASSSNINEQFF. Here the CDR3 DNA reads TGTGCCAGCAGTTCGAACATTAATGAGCAGTTCTTC.

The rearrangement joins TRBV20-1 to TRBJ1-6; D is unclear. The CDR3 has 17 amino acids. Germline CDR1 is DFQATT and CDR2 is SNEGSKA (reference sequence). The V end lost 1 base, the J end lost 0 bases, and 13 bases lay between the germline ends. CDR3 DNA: TGCAGTGCTAGAGTTGACGGAATGAGCTCCTATAATTCACCCCTCCACTTT. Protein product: CSARVDGMSSYNSPLHF.

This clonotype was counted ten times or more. The CDR3 protein is CASSPTGSQETQYF. Here the CDR3 DNA reads TGTGCCAGCAGCCCCACAGGGTCCCAAGAGACCCAGTACTTC. The chain recombines TRBV7-2 with TRBJ2-5; the D gene is possibly TRBD1 (6 bases). V lost 5 bases and J 1 base, leaving 11 bases between the germline ends. The CDR3 is made up of 14 amino acids. The germline gives CDR1 SGHTA, CDR2 FQGNSA.

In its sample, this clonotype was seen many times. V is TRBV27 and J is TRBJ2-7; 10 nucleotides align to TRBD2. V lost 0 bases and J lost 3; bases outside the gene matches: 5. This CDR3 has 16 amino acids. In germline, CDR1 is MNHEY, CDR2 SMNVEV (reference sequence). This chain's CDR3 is CASSLSSLAGVYEQYF. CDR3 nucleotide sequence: TGTGCCAGCAGTTTATCGAGCCTAGCGGGAGTCTACGAGCAGTACTTC.

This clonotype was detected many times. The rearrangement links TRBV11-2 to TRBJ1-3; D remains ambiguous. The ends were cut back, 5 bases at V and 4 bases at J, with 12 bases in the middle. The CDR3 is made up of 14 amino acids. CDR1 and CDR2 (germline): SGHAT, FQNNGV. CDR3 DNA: TGTGCCAGCAGCACCTTCGACCGAGGAAACACCATATATTTT. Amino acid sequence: CASSTFDRGNTIYF.

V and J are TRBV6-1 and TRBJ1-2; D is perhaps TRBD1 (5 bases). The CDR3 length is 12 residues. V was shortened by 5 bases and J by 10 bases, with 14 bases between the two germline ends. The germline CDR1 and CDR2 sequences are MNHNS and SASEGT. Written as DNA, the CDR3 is TGTGCCAGCAGTCAACGGGGGGTGGACTACACCTTC. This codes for CASSQRGVDYTF.

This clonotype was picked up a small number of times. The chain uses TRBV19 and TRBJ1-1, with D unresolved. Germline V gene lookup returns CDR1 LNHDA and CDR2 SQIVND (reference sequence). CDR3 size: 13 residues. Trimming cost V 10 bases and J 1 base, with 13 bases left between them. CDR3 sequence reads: CATSRGKNTEAFF. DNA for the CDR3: TGTGCCACCTCACGAGGGAAGAACACTGAAGCTTTCTTT.

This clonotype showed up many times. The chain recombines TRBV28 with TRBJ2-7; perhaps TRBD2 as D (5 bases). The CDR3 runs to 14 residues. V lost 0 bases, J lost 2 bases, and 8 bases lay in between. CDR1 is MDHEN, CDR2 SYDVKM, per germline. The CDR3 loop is CASSLWSGTYEQYF. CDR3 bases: TGTGCCAGCAGTTTATGGAGCGGCACCTACGAGCAGTACTTC.

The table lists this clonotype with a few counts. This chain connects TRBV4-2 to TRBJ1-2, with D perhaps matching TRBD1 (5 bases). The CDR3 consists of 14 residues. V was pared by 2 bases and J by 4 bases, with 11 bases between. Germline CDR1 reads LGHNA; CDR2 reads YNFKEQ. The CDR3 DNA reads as TGTGCCAGCAGCCAAAACCAGGGCGGCTATGGCTACACCTTC. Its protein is CASSQNQGGYGYTF.

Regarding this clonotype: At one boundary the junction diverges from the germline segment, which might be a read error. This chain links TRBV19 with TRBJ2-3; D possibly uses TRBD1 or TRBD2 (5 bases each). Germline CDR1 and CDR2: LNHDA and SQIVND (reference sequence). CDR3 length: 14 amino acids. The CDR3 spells CASSVEGLGDTQYF. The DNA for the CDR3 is TGTGCCAGTAGTGTAGAGGGGCTCGGTGATACGCAGTATTTT. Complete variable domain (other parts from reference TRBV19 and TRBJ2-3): DGGITQSPKYLFRKEGQNVTLSCEQNLNHDAMYWYRQDPGQGLRLIYYSQIVNDFQKGDIAEGYSVSREKKESFPLTVTSAQKNPTAFYLCASSVEGLGDTQYFGPGTRLTVL.

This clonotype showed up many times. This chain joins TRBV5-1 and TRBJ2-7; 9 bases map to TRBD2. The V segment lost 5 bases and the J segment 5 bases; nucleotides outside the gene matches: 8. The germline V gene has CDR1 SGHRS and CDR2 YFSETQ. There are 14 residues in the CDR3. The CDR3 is CASSPIAGVDEQYF. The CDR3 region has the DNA TGCGCCAGCAGTCCTATAGCGGGAGTAGACGAGCAGTACTTC.

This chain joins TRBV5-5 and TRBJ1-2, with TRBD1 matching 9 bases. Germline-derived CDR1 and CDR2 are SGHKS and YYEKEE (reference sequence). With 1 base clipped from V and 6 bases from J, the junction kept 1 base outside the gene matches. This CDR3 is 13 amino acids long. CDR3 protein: CASSLNRGHGYTF. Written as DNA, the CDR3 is TGTGCCAGCAGCTTGAACAGGGGGCATGGCTACACCTTC.

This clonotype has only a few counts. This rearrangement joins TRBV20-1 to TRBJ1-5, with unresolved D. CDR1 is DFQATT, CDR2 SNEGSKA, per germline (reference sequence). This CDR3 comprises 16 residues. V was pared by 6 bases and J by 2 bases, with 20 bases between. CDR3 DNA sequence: TGCAGTGCGGCCCAACTCGGACGCCGAGGCAATCAGCCCCAGCATTTT. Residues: CSAAQLGRRGNQPQHF.

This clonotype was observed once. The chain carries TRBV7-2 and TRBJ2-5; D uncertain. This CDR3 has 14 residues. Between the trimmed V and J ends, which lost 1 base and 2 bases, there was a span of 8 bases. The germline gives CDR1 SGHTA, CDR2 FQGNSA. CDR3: CASSLEAWQETQYF. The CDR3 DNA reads TGTGCCAGCAGCTTAGAGGCTTGGCAAGAGACCCAGTACTTC.

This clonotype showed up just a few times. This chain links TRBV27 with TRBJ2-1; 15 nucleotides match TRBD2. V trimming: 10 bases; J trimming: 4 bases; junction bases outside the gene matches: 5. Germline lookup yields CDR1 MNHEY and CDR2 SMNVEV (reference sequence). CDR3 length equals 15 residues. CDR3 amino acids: CATRTSGGVYNEQFF. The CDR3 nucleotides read TGTGCCACAAGGACTAGCGGGGGGGTGTACAATGAGCAGTTCTTC.

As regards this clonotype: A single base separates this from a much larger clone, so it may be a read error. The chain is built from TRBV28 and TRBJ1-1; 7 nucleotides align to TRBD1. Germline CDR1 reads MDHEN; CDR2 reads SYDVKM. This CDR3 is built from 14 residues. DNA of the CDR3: TGTGCCGCGAGGACTGACAGGGTGCACACTGAAGCTTCCTTT. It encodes CAARTDRVHTEASF.

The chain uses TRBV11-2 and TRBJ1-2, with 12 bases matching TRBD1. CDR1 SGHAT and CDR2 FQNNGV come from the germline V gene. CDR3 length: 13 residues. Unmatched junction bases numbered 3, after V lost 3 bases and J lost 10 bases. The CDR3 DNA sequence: TGTGCCAGCAGCTTGGTGGGACAGGGGGCCTACACCTTC. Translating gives CASSLVGQGAYTF.

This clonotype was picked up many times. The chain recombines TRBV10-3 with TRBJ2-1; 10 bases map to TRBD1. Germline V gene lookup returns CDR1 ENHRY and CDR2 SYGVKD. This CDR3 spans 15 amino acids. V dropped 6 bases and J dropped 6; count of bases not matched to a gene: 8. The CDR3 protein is CAISRDRGMGNEQFF. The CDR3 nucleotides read TGTGCCATCAGCCGGGACAGGGGTATGGGCAATGAGCAGTTCTTC.

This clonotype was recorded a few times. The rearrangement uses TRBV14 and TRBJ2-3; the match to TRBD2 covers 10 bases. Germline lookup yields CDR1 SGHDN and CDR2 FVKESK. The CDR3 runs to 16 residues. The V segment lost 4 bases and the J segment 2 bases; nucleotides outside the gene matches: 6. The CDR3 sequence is CASSLRAGGYTDTQYF. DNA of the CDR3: TGTGCCAGCAGCCTACGAGCGGGAGGGTACACAGATACGCAGTATTTT.

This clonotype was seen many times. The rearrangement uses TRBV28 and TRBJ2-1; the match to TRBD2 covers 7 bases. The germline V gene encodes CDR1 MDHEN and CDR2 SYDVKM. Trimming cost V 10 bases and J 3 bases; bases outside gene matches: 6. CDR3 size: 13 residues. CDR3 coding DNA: TGTGCCACCGGGACTATCTTCTACAATGAGCAGTTCTTC. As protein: CATGTIFYNEQFF.

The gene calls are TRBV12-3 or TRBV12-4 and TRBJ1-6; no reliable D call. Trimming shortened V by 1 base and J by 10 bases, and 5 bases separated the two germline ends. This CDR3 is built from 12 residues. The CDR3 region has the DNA TGTGCCAGCAGTTTAGTGGGATCACCCCTCCACTTT. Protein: CASSLVGSPLHF.

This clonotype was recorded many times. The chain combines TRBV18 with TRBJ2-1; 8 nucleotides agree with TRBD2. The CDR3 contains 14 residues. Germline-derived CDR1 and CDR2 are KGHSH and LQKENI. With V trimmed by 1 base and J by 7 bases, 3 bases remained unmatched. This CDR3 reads CASSPRLAFNEQFF. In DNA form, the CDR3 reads TGTGCCAGCTCACCACGACTAGCGTTTAATGAGCAGTTCTTC. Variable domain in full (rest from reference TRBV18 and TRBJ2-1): NAGVMQNPRHLVRRRGQEARLRCSPMKGHSHVYWYRQLPEEGLKFMVYLQKENIIDESGMPKERFSAEFPKEGPSILRIQQVVRGDSAAYFCASSPRLAFNEQFFGPGTRLTVL.